This T cell receptor (beta chain) was recovered during a study of immune characteristics of hereditary and idiopathic chronic pancreatitis. The data were produced by immunoSEQ multiplex PCR, yet TCRdb's version contains in-frame clones alone and is incomplete. The sample holds about 13,000 clones, more than 60% seen once. CDR3 length: 15 amino acids. The V end was cut by 0 bases, the J end by 1 base, with 7 bases between. Germline values: CDR1 MGHRA, CDR2 YSYEKL. Study results and limitations: Because tissue was from TPIAT only, disease duration differences may confound results. Versus controls, both chronic pancreatitis groups showed increased diversity and reduced clonality. Hereditary and idiopathic cases differed in TRBV10, TRBV19, TRBV23 and TRBV5 usage. Productive TCR rearrangement counts correlated positively with chronic pancreatitis severity scores.

With regard to this clone: Its antigen remains unidentified.

The pancreas tissue came from patients undergoing total pancreatectomy with islet autotransplantation. Sequencing input: pancreas tissue with hereditary chronic pancreatitis. The receptor comes from a human donor with chronic pancreatitis. V gene TRBV4-1 combines with J gene TRBJ1-5, with D possibly being TRBD1 (5 bases). CDR3 sequence: CASSQDYRSNQPQHF. The CDR3 DNA is TGCGCCAGCAGCCAAGACTACAGGAGCAATCAGCCCCAGCATTTT.